This T cell receptor beta chain was sequenced in a study of blood T cells in healthy people across ages. Study-level information: Template switching recovered approximately one barcoded beta molecule for every two T cells.

Study findings and constraints: Higher diversity, along with more naive CD4+ cells, distinguished long-lived donors from aged donors.

The CDR3 covers 16 residues. V was cut by 1 base and J by 1 base, with 11 bases left in between. Germline loops: CDR1 SGHVS, CDR2 FQNEAQ. With regard to this clonotype: Its specificity is not known.

Whenever a sample was processed, at least 6 million PBMCs were isolated. Total RNA amounts of at least 6 micrograms were extracted per sample. A second PCR of roughly 7 to 11 cycles used a sample-barcoded 5' primer and a J-beta primer mix. TCRdb recomputed calls from the 5' RACE reads with MiXCR, one row per CDR3 protein. This sample carries about 1.5 million distinct CDR3 sequences, under 55% of them seen once, and the ten largest clones take roughly 3.7%. Sample: blood. The clonotype comes from a woman aged 18-29 years in good health. The chain is built from TRBV7-8 and TRBJ1-5, with no clear D. The CDR3 coding sequence is TGTGCCAGCAGCTTAGGGGTCAGCCTAAGCAATCAGCCCCAGCATTTT. Translation: CASSLGVSLSNQPQHF.